The clone carrying this T cell receptor (beta chain) was observed a few times. Its matching antigen is unknown. The sample carries other DNA sequences with the same CDR3. Alopecia areata patients had lesional scalp punch biopsies and peripheral blood taken from them. This record comes from a study of CD8+ T cells in alopecia areata. General study points: Normal scalp had lower clonality than lesional scalp, with alopecia totalis/universalis lesions showing this most strongly.

cDNA serving as the sequencing template came from extracted, reverse transcribed RNA. TCRdb's table, derived via immunoSEQ multiplex PCR, lists solely in-frame clones and lacks some. The table lists 12,000 or so clones, more than 45% of them singletons. CDR3 size: 15 residues. Germline CDR1 and CDR2: MNHNY and SVGAGI (reference sequence). The junction had 9 bases not matched to a gene; V was cut back by 5 bases and J by 4 bases. This TCR came from a human donor with alopecia areata. Specimen: skin. The chain uses TRBV6-6 and TRBJ1-1; the match to TRBD1 covers 8 bases. CDR3 sequence reads: CASSGPQGVVTEAFF. The CDR3 DNA reads TGTGCCAGCAGTGGACCACAGGGGGTGGTCACTGAAGCTTTCTTT.